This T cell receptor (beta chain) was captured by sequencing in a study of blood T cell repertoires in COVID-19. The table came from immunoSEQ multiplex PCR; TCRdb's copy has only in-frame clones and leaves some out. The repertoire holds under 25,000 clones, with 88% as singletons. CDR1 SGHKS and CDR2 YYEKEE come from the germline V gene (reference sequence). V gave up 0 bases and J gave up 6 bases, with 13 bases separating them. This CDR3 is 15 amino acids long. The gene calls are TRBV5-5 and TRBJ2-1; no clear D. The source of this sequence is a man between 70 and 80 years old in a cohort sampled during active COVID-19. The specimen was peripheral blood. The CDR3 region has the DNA TGTGCCAGCAGCTTGGGCCTAGTTTTAGGCAATGAGCAGTTCTTC. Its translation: CASSLGLVLGNEQFF.